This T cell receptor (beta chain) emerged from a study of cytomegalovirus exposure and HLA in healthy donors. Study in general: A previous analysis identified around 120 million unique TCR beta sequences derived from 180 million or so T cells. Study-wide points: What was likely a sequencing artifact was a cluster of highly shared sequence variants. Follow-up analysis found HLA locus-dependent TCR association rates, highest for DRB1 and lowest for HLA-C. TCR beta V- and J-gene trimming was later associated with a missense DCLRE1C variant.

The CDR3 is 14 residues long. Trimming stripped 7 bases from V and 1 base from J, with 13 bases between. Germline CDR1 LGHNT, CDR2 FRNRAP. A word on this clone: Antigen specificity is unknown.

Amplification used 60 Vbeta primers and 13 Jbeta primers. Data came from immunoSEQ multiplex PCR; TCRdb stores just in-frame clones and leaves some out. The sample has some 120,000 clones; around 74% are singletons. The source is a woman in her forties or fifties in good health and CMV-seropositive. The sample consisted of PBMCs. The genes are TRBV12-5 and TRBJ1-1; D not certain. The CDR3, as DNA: TGTGCTAGTGCTGTCGAGGGTCCGAACACTGAAGCTTTCTTT. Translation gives CASAVEGPNTEAFF. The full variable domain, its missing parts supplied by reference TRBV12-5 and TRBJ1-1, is DARVTQTPRHKVTEMGQEVTMRCQPILGHNTVFWYRQTMMQGLELLAYFRNRAPLDDSGMPKDRFSAEMPDATLATLKIQPSEPRDSAVYFCASAVEGPNTEAFFGQGTRLTVV.